This TCR beta chain was sequenced in a study of cytomegalovirus exposure and HLA in healthy donors. The V segment lost 5 bases and the J segment 4 bases; nucleotides outside the gene matches: 4. Germline V CDR1 and CDR2: SGHNT, YENEEA. This CDR3 is built from 14 residues. 13 Jbeta primers and 60 Vbeta primers were used for the PCR. Measured with immunoSEQ multiplex PCR; TCRdb has only the in-frame clones, and not every one. Of roughly 150,000 clones in the sample, roughly 77% were seen once. What was sequenced was PBMCs. This clonotype was obtained from a man younger than 35 in good health and CMV-seropositive. V is TRBV11-3 and J is TRBJ1-1, with 10 bases aligning to TRBD1. The CDR3 loop is CASSVGQGLTEAFF. In nucleotides, the CDR3 is TGTGCCAGCAGCGTGGGACAGGGGCTCACTGAAGCTTTCTTT. The whole variable domain, remainder taken from reference TRBV11-3 and TRBJ1-1, is EAGVVQSPRYKIIEKKQPVAFWCNPISGHNTLYWYLQNLGQGPELLIRYENEEAVDDSQLPKDRFSAERLKGVDSTLKIQPAELGDSAVYLCASSVGQGLTEAFFGQGTRLTVV.